Presented here are 6 T cell receptor beta chains from one specimen sequenced in a study of CD8+ T cells in alopecia areata. Sequencing templates came from extracted RNA that was reverse transcribed into cDNA. Data came from immunoSEQ multiplex PCR; TCRdb stores just in-frame clones and leaves some out. The data contain 150,000 to 160,000 clones, more than 45% of them singletons. The material sequenced was CD8+ T cells sorted from blood, taken at week 0. These receptors came from a human donor with alopecia areata.

The rearrangement joins TRBV9 to TRBJ2-7, with D tentatively TRBD1 (6 bases). The CDR3 totals 12 residues. From germline, CDR1 is SGDLS and CDR2 YYNGEE. V was pared by 3 bases and J by 4 bases, with 8 bases between. CDR3 DNA sequence: TGTGCCAGCAGCGGGGACACGTACGAGCAGTACTTC. This translates into CASSGDTYEQYF.

In nucleotides, the CDR3 is TGCAGCGTTTTGCTATCCTATGGCTACACCTTC. Protein product: CSVLLSYGYTF. The chain employs TRBV29-1 and TRBJ1-2; D is undetermined. The germline V gene encodes CDR1 SQVTM and CDR2 ANQGSEA. CDR3 length: 11 amino acids. V lost 5 bases and J 4 bases, leaving 8 bases between the germline ends.

This chain connects TRBV18 to TRBJ2-7; a weak D match, TRBD1 (5 bases). V was pared by 3 bases and J by 2 bases, with 17 bases between. The germline gives CDR1 KGHSH, CDR2 LQKENI. The CDR3 consists of 16 residues. The chain's CDR3 is CASSPKQASLTYEQYF. In DNA, the CDR3 is TGTGCCAGCTCACCGAAACAGGCATCCCTTACCTACGAGCAGTACTTC.

This clone was seen a few times. J is TRBJ2-5 and V is TRBV10-3; 8 nucleotides agree with TRBD1. Germline values: CDR1 ENHRY, CDR2 SYGVKD. Unmatched junction bases numbered 3, after V lost 8 bases and J lost 1 base. The CDR3 contains 13 residues. The CDR3, as DNA: TGTGCCATCTGGGGGACAGGCCAAGAGACCCAGTACTTC. Translation: CAIWGTGQETQYF.

Here the CDR3 DNA reads TGTGCCTGGAGTGTAGATGGGCCCACTGAAGCTTTCTTT. Translated: CAWSVDGPTEAFF. The chain recombines TRBV30 with TRBJ1-1; no reliable D call. CDR3 length equals 13 residues. Trimming cost V 0 bases and J 4 bases, with 9 bases left between them. Germline CDR1 is GTSNPN and CDR2 is SVGIG (reference sequence).

This clone was seen a handful of times. The chain employs TRBV29-1 and TRBJ1-1; TRBD1 might be the D (6 bases). Trimming left V 2 bases short and J 7 bases short, with 11 bases between. This CDR3 comprises 12 residues. The V gene's germline CDR1 is SQVTM and CDR2 ANQGSEA. The CDR3 DNA is TGCAGCGTTGAACCTTCAGGGGTTGAAGCTTTCTTT. It specifies CSVEPSGVEAFF.